One and the same sample provided the 30 T cell receptor beta chains below, sequenced in a study of blood T cell repertoires in COVID-19. Method: immunoSEQ multiplex PCR; TCRdb's copy keeps in-frame clones and lacks some. The sample has around 380,000 clones; about 80% are singletons. Sequenced material: peripheral blood. Source of these receptors: a human donor with acute or convalescent COVID-19. The donor label of this sample is uncertain.

The chain uses TRBV30 and TRBJ1-1; 9 bases line up with TRBD1. Germline trimming cut 3 bases from V and 4 bases from J; bases unmatched to any gene: 3. CDR3 length: 13 amino acids. CDR1 is GTSNPN, CDR2 SVGIG, per germline (reference sequence). The CDR3, as DNA: TGTGCCTGGAGCGACAGGGGGATCACTGAAGCTTTCTTT. Translating it yields CAWSDRGITEAFF.

The chain joins TRBV27 to TRBJ1-2, with TRBD1 matching over 7 bases. In germline, CDR1 is MNHEY, CDR2 SMNVEV (reference sequence). The CDR3 runs to 15 residues. Trimming cost V 2 bases and J 6 bases; bases outside gene matches: 9. The CDR3 protein is CASSLGQAAPNGYTF. CDR3 coding DNA: TGTGCCAGCAGTTTAGGACAGGCGGCTCCCAATGGCTACACCTTC.

The chain uses TRBV7-8 and TRBJ1-1; D call uncertain. This CDR3 has 12 amino acids. V was trimmed by 3 bases and J by 6 bases, leaving 8 bases between them. The germline CDR1 and CDR2 sequences are SGHVS and FQNEAQ. CDR3 loop: CASSFGLPEAFF. The CDR3, as DNA: TGTGCCAGCAGCTTCGGTCTCCCTGAAGCTTTCTTT.

This clone was recorded once. This chain connects TRBV19 to TRBJ2-1, with D possibly matching TRBD1 (8 bases). The V end lost 3 bases, the J end lost 8 bases, and 23 bases lay between the germline ends. This CDR3 spans 17 amino acids. Per germline, CDR1 LNHDA and CDR2 SQIVND (reference sequence). The CDR3 sequence: CASSMGGMTGVSDEQFF. The CDR3 DNA follows: TGTGCCAGTAGTATGGGGGGGATGACAGGGGTCAGCGATGAGCAGTTCTTC.

V gene TRBV10-1 combines with J gene TRBJ2-5; tentatively, D is TRBD2 (6 bases). Germline V CDR1 and CDR2: WNHNN, SYGVQD (reference sequence). Between the trimmed V and J ends, which lost 4 bases and 4 bases, there was a span of 19 bases. The CDR3 is made up of 16 amino acids. DNA of the CDR3: TGCGCCAGCAGTGGGGCCGGGGGAATGCAGCGAGAGACCCAGTACTTC. Translation gives CASSGAGGMQRETQYF.

The rearrangement uses TRBV9 and TRBJ2-2; 10 nucleotides match TRBD1. The CDR3 runs to 14 residues. Germline values: CDR1 SGDLS, CDR2 YYNGEE. V lost 4 bases to trimming and J lost 5 bases; unmatched junction nucleotides: 2. The CDR3 is CASSMGQGTGELFF. CDR3 DNA: TGTGCCAGCAGCATGGGACAGGGGACCGGGGAGCTGTTTTTT. Combining the CDR3 with reference TRBV9 and TRBJ2-2 gives the whole variable domain DSGVTQTPKHLITATGQRVTLRCSPRSGDLSVYWYQQSLDQGLQFLIQYYNGEERAKGNILERFSAQQFPDLHSELNLSSLELGDSALYFCASSMGQGTGELFFGEGSRLTVL.

This clone was seen a handful of times. The rearrangement uses TRBV7-8 and TRBJ1-5; the D gene is possibly TRBD1 (6 bases). This CDR3 spans 13 amino acids. Trimming left V 5 bases short and J 5 bases short, with 10 bases between. The germline CDR1 and CDR2 sequences are SGHVS and FQNEAQ. The CDR3 nucleotides are TGTGCCAGCAGCCAGGGGTACTATCAGCCCCAGCATTTT. Translation: CASSQGYYQPQHF. Filled out from reference TRBV7-8 and TRBJ1-5, the complete variable domain reads GAGVSQSPRYKVAKRGQDVALRCDPISGHVSLFWYQQALGQGPEFLTYFQNEAQLDKSGLPSDRFFAERPEGSVSTLKIQRTQQEDSAVYLCASSQGYYQPQHFGDGTRLSIL.

The chain combines TRBV29-1 with TRBJ1-1; D gene uncertain. The CDR3 covers 12 residues. Trimming shortened V by 2 bases and J by 1 base, and 5 bases separated the two germline ends. The germline V gene has CDR1 SQVTM and CDR2 ANQGSEA. The CDR3 reads CSVEIQNTEAFF. The DNA of the CDR3 is TGCAGCGTTGAAATCCAGAACACTGAAGCTTTCTTT.

This rearrangement joins TRBV5-6 to TRBJ1-3; D perhaps matches TRBD1 (5 bases). V was cut by 4 bases and J by 0 bases, with 11 bases left in between. Germline V CDR1 and CDR2: SGHDT, YYEEEE. The CDR3 sequence is 15 residues long. The CDR3 here is CASSHDRSSGNTIYF. The CDR3 DNA is TGTGCCAGCAGCCATGACAGATCCTCTGGAAACACCATATATTTT.

This chain links TRBV19 with TRBJ1-2, with 9 positions matching TRBD1. The germline V gene encodes CDR1 LNHDA and CDR2 SQIVND (reference sequence). The CDR3 runs to 13 residues. V dropped 6 bases and J dropped 8; count of bases not matched to a gene: 7. CDR3 DNA: TGTGCCAGTAGGAATGTGGGGACAGGGGGCTACACCTTC. Translated: CASRNVGTGGYTF. The entire variable domain, with the rest obtained from reference TRBV19 and TRBJ1-2, is as follows: DGGITQSPKYLFRKEGQNVTLSCEQNLNHDAMYWYRQDPGQGLRLIYYSQIVNDFQKGDIAEGYSVSREKKESFPLTVTSAQKNPTAFYLCASRNVGTGGYTFGSGTRLTVV.

The chain has TRBV11-2 and TRBJ1-6, with TRBD1 matching 7 bases. The CDR3 is 17 residues long. V was pared by 1 base and J by 6 bases, with 9 bases of the junction left unmatched. In germline, CDR1 is SGHAT, CDR2 FQNNGV. CDR3 coding DNA: TGTGCCAGCAGCTTAGCACAGGGGACCCTTCTTAATTCACCCCTCCACTTT. Translated: CASSLAQGTLLNSPLHF.

The gene calls are TRBV6-5 and TRBJ2-3; D is possibly TRBD1 (5 bases). Germline assignment: CDR1 MNHEY and CDR2 SVGAGI. The V end lost 6 bases, the J end lost 2 bases, and 15 bases lay between the germline ends. This CDR3 is 15 amino acids long. The CDR3 coding sequence is TGTGCCAGCAGGTCAGGGTCATGGACCACAGATACGCAGTATTTT. Its protein is CASRSGSWTTDTQYF.

This rearrangement joins TRBV6-2 or TRBV6-3 to TRBJ2-2, with 13 positions matching TRBD2. This CDR3 has 16 amino acids. V shed 5 bases, J shed 7 bases, and the junction held 7 bases outside the gene matches. Looked up from germline, CDR1 is MNHEY and CDR2 is SVGEGT. DNA of the CDR3: TGTGCCAGCAGTCCCACTAGCGGGGGGGTCGTCGGGGAGCTGTTTTTT. It translates to CASSPTSGGVVGELFF.

The chain combines TRBV27 with TRBJ2-6; 8 positions agree with TRBD1. The CDR3 sequence is 18 residues long. With V trimmed by 3 bases and J by 2 bases, 9 bases remained unmatched. Per the germline V gene, CDR1 is MNHEY and CDR2 is SMNVEV (reference sequence). CDR3: CASSFQRLQGAGANVLTF. The DNA of the CDR3 is TGTGCCAGCAGTTTTCAGCGTCTACAGGGGGCTGGGGCCAACGTCCTGACTTTC. Filled out from reference TRBV27 and TRBJ2-6, the complete variable domain reads EAQVTQNPRYLITVTGKKLTVTCSQNMNHEYMSWYRQDPGLGLRQIYYSMNVEVTDKGDVPEGYKVSRKEKRNFPLILESPSPNQTSLYFCASSFQRLQGAGANVLTFGAGSRLTVL.

V gene TRBV2 combines with J gene TRBJ2-3, with 9 bases lining up with TRBD2. This CDR3 has 14 amino acids. Germline loops: CDR1 SNHLY, CDR2 FYNNEI. With 7 bases clipped from V and 2 bases from J, the junction kept 4 bases outside the gene matches. The CDR3 loop reads CASKLAGNTDTQYF. The CDR3 DNA reads as TGTGCCAGCAAGCTAGCGGGGAACACAGATACGCAGTATTTT. Using reference TRBV2 and TRBJ2-3 for the parts outside the CDR3, the full variable domain is EPEVTQTPSHQVTQMGQEVILRCVPISNHLYFYWYRQILGQKVEFLVSFYNNEISEKSEIFDDQFSVERPDGSNFTLKIRSTKLEDSAMYFCASKLAGNTDTQYFGPGTRLTVL.

The chain has TRBV7-6 and TRBJ2-1; TRBD2 might be the D (5 bases). Germline V gene lookup returns CDR1 SGHVS and CDR2 FNYEAQ. V lost 1 base, J lost 9 bases, and 16 bases lay in between. The CDR3 loop spans 15 amino acids. The CDR3 DNA follows: TGTGCCAGCAGCTTAGAAGCTAGCTCTGTCGGTGAGCAGTTCTTC. As protein: CASSLEASSVGEQFF.

The rearrangement uses TRBV10-3 and TRBJ2-7, with 9 positions matching TRBD2. The CDR3 covers 14 residues. CDR1 is ENHRY, CDR2 SYGVKD, per germline. Trimming cost V 8 bases and J 7 bases; bases outside gene matches: 12. This CDR3 reads CAIGTAGGRGEQYF. Here the CDR3 DNA reads TGTGCCATCGGAACCGCGGGAGGGAGAGGGGAGCAGTACTTC.

The rearrangement links TRBV30 to TRBJ1-4, with 7 bases that match TRBD1. V gave up 0 bases and J gave up 6 bases; unmatched junction bases: 10. Germline V gene data show CDR1 as GTSNPN and CDR2 as SVGIG (reference sequence). There are 16 residues in the CDR3. As DNA, the CDR3 is TGTGCCTGGAGTGTTCGGGTCGGGACAGCCTATGAAAAACTGTTTTTT. This codes for CAWSVRVGTAYEKLFF.

V is TRBV2 and J is TRBJ1-5, with D perhaps TRBD1 (6 bases). CDR1 is SNHLY and CDR2 is FYNNEI in the germline V gene. The CDR3 consists of 14 residues. V lost 4 bases, J lost 6 bases, and 13 bases lay in between. The CDR3 DNA sequence: TGTGCCAGCAGTGCGGCCAGGGACACTCAGCCCCAGCATTTT. Translating gives CASSAARDTQPQHF.

About this clone: Other DNA sequences from this sample encode an identical CDR3 as well. The chain couples TRBV15 to TRBJ1-1; D not resolved. In germline, CDR1 is LNHNV, CDR2 YYDKDF (reference sequence). Trimming removed 1 base at V and 1 base at J, with 7 bases between. The length of the CDR3 is 14 residues. The CDR3 coding sequence is TGTGCCACCAGCAGAGGGTCGGGGAACACTGAAGCTTTCTTT. Amino acids: CATSRGSGNTEAFF.

V and J are TRBV9 and TRBJ2-2; TRBD2 agrees at 7 bases. CDR3 length equals 16 residues. Per germline, CDR1 SGDLS and CDR2 YYNGEE. With V trimmed by 3 bases and J by 5 bases, 10 bases remained unmatched. Here the CDR3 reads CASSEGTGRKTGELFF. In DNA form, the CDR3 reads TGTGCCAGCAGCGAGGGCACCGGGAGGAAGACCGGGGAGCTGTTTTTT.

The V call is TRBV30, the J call TRBJ1-1; D ambiguous. This CDR3 contains 14 residues. CDR1 GTSNPN and CDR2 SVGIG come from the germline V gene (reference sequence). Trimming took 3 bases from V and 1 from J, leaving 12 bases between them. The CDR3, as DNA: TGTGCCTGGAGGCATGTGACAACGAACACTGAAGCTTTCTTT. Its protein product is CAWRHVTTNTEAFF.

The chain has TRBV10-2 and TRBJ1-4; D might be TRBD1 (6 bases). CDR3 length: 14 amino acids. V dropped 6 bases and J dropped 8 bases, with 16 bases sitting between them. Germline CDR1 is WSHSY and CDR2 is SAAADI. This CDR3 is CASRLGAGAEKLFF. CDR3 nucleotides: TGCGCCAGCAGATTGGGGGCCGGGGCCGAAAAACTGTTTTTT.

J is TRBJ2-5 and V is TRBV11-2; 7 bases match TRBD2. CDR1 is SGHAT, CDR2 FQNNGV, per germline. V dropped 1 base and J dropped 5; count of bases not matched to a gene: 7. CDR3 length equals 15 residues. The CDR3 region has the DNA TGTGCCAGCAGCTTAGGCCAAGGGAGGGAGGAGACCCAGTACTTC. It specifies CASSLGQGREETQYF.

This chain joins TRBV7-9 and TRBJ2-1; D ambiguous. Germline CDR1 SEHNR, CDR2 FQNEAQ (reference sequence). V shed 1 base and J shed 8 bases, with 6 bases lying between them. The CDR3 has 12 amino acids. The CDR3 spells CASSLGAHEQFF. The CDR3 DNA sequence: TGTGCCAGCAGCTTAGGGGCACATGAGCAGTTCTTC.

The chain employs TRBV5-8 and TRBJ1-5, with D perhaps TRBD1 (6 bases). V was pared by 6 bases and J by 0 bases, with 13 bases between. CDR3 length: 15 amino acids. Germline CDR1 SGHTS, CDR2 YDEGEE. CDR3 amino acids: CASNQGLSSNQPQHF. CDR3 DNA: TGTGCCAGCAACCAGGGGCTTTCTAGCAATCAGCCCCAGCATTTT.

This clone appeared a single time. The rearrangement uses TRBV19 and TRBJ1-1; TRBD1 matches at 9 bases. Germline loops: CDR1 LNHDA, CDR2 SQIVND (reference sequence). The V gene end was trimmed by 5 bases and the J gene end by 5 bases; junction bases not matched to a gene: 9. The CDR3 is 15 residues long. The CDR3 region has the DNA TGTGCCAGTAGTCGAGGACAGGGGCGAATAACTGAAGCTTTCTTT. Protein: CASSRGQGRITEAFF.

This clone was seen a few times. The sample holds other DNA sequences that translate to the same CDR3. V is TRBV7-8 and J is TRBJ1-1; D remains ambiguous. This CDR3 contains 14 residues. V dropped 2 bases and J dropped 1 base, with 8 bases sitting between them. Germline loops: CDR1 SGHVS, CDR2 FQNEAQ. DNA for the CDR3: TGTGCCAGCAGCTTACTGTGGCCGAACACTGAAGCTTTCTTT. Protein sequence: CASSLLWPNTEAFF.

The V gene is TRBV11-2, the J gene TRBJ2-1, with TRBD2 identical over 10 bases. Germline V gives CDR1 SGHAT, CDR2 FQNNGV. J was trimmed by 3 bases and V by 6 bases; bases with no gene match: 5. CDR3 length equals 15 residues. The CDR3: CASSSSGGFYNEQFF. In DNA form, the CDR3 reads TGTGCCAGCAGTTCTAGCGGGGGCTTCTACAATGAGCAGTTCTTC.

This chain connects TRBV10-1 to TRBJ2-3; unclear D gene. V lost 2 bases and J lost 2, with 5 bases in between. Germline CDR1 is WNHNN and CDR2 is SYGVQD (reference sequence). The CDR3 has 13 amino acids. The CDR3 spells CASSEAATDTQYF. The CDR3 DNA reads TGCGCCAGCAGTGAGGCGGCCACAGATACGCAGTATTTT.